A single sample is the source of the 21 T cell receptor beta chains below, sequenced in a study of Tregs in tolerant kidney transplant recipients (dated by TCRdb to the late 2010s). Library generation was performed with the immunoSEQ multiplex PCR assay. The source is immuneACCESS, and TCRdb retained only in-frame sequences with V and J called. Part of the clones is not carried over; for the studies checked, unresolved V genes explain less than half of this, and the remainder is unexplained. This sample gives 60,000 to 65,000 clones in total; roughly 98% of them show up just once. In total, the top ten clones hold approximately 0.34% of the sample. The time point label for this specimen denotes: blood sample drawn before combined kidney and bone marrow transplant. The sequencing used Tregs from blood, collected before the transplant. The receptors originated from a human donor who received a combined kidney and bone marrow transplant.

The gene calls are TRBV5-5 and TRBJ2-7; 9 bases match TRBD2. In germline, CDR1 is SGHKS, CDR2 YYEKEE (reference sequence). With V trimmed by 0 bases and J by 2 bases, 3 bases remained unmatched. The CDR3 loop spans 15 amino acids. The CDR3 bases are TGTGCCAGCAGCTTGGTGGCTAGCGGGGCCTACGAGCAGTACTTC. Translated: CASSLVASGAYEQYF.

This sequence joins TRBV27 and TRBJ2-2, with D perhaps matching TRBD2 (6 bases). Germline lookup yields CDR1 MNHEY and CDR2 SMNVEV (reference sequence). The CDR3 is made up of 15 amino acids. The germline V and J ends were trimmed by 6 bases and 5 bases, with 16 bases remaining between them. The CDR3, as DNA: TGTGCCAGCAGCCTGATAGCGGAGGGAACCGGGGAGCTGTTTTTT. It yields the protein CASSLIAEGTGELFF.

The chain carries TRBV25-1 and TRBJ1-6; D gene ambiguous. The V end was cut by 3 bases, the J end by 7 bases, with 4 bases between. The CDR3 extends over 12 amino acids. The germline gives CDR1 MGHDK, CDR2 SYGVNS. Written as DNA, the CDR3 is TGTGCCAGCAGTGACCCAAATTCACCCCTCCACTTT. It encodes CASSDPNSPLHF. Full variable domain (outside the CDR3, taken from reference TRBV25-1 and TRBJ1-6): EADIYQTPRYLVIGTGKKITLECSQTMGHDKMYWYQQDPGMELHLIHYSYGVNSTEKGDLSSESTVSRIRTEHFPLTLESARPSHTSQYLCASSDPNSPLHFGNGTRLTVT.

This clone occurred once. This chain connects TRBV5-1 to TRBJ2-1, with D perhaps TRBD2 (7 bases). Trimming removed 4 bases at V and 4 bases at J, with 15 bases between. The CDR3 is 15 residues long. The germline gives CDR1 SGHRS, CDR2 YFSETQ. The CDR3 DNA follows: TGCGCCAGCAGCCCGAGGGGGGGCGCGTACAATGAGCAGTTCTTC. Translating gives CASSPRGGAYNEQFF.

In DNA form, the CDR3 reads TGTGCCTGGAGAGAAAGACAGGGGCAAGGCGAGCAGTACTTC. Its protein product is CAWRERQGQGEQYF. This rearrangement joins TRBV30 to TRBJ2-7; 8 bases fit TRBD1. There are 14 residues in the CDR3. The germline V gene has CDR1 GTSNPN and CDR2 SVGIG (reference sequence). J lost 6 bases, V lost 3 bases, and 10 bases had no gene match.

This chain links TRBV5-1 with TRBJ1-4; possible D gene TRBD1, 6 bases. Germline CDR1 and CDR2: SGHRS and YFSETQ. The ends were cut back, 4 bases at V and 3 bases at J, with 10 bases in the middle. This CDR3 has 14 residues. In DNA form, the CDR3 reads TGCGCCAGCAGCCCCAGGGGCCCTAATGAAAAACTGTTTTTT. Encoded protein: CASSPRGPNEKLFF.

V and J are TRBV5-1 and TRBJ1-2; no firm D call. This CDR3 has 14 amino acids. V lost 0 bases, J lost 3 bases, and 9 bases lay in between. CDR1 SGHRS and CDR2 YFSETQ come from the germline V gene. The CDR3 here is CASSLVRGDYGYTF. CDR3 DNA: TGCGCCAGCAGCTTGGTTCGGGGAGACTATGGCTACACCTTC.

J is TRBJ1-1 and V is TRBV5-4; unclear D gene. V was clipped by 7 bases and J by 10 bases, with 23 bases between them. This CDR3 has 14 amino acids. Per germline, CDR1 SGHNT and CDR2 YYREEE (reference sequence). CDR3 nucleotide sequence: TGTGCCAGCGGCCCTCGAACGAATTTGGAGGGAGCTTTCTTT. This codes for CASGPRTNLEGAFF.

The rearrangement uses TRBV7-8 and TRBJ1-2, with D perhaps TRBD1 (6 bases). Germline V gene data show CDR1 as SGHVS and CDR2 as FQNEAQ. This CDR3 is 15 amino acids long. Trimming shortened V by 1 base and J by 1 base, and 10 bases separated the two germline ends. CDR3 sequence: CASSLVGTSNYGYTF. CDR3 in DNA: TGTGCCAGCAGCTTAGTTGGGACAAGTAACTATGGCTACACCTTC.

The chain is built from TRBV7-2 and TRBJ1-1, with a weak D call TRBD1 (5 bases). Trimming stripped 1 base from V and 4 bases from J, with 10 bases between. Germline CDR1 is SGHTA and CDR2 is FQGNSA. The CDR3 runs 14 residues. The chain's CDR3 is CASSLVGGGTEAFF. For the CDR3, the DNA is TGTGCCAGCAGCTTAGTCGGGGGGGGCACTGAAGCTTTCTTT.

This chain's CDR3 is CSVEMGAASGGYYNEQFF. In DNA, the CDR3 is TGCAGCGTTGAAATGGGAGCGGCTAGCGGGGGTTACTACAATGAGCAGTTCTTC. V is TRBV29-1 and J is TRBJ2-1; TRBD2 agrees at 10 bases. Trimming removed 2 bases from V and 3 bases from J; junction bases left unmatched: 13. Germline loops: CDR1 SQVTM, CDR2 ANQGSEA. The CDR3 covers 18 residues.

The CDR3 spells CASSQYGRPGEQFF. In DNA, the CDR3 is TGCGCCAGCAGTCAATACGGGAGGCCGGGTGAGCAGTTCTTC. The chain joins TRBV23-1 to TRBJ2-1; 7 nucleotides agree with TRBD2. TRBV23-1 is an open reading frame whose function is uncertain. There are 14 residues in the CDR3. J gave up 9 bases and V 1 base, and 6 bases lay outside the gene matches.

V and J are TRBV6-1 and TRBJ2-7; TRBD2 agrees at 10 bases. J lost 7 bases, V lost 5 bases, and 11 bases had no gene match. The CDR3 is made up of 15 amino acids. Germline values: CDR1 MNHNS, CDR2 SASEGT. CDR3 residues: CASSTSPGLAREQYF. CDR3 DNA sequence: TGTGCCAGCAGTACTTCACCGGGACTAGCGCGTGAGCAGTACTTC.

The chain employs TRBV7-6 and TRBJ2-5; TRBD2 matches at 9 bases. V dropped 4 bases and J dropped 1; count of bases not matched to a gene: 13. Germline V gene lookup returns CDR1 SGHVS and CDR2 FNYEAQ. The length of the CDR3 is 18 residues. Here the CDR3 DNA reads TGTGCCAGCAGCTCCGACGCAGCGGGGGGCCGATTCCAAGAGACCCAGTACTTC. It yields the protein CASSSDAAGGRFQETQYF. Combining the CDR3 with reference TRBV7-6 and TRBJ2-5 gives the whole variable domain GAGVSQSPRYKVTKRGQDVALRCDPISGHVSLYWYRQALGQGPEFLTYFNYEAQQDKSGLPNDRFSAERPEGSISTLTIQRTEQRDSAMYRCASSSDAAGGRFQETQYFGPGTRLLVL.

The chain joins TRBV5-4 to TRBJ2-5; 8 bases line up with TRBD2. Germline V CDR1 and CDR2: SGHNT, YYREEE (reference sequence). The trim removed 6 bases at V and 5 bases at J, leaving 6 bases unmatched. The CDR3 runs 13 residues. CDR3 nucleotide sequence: TGTGCCAGCACCCAAGCGGGAGTCGAGACCCAGTACTTC. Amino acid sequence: CASTQAGVETQYF.

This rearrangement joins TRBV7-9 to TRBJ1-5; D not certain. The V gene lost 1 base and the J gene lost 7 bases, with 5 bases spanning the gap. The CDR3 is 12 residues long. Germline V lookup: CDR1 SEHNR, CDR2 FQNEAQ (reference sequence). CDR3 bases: TGTGCCAGCAGCTTAGGTTCGCAGCCCCAGCATTTT. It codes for CASSLGSQPQHF.

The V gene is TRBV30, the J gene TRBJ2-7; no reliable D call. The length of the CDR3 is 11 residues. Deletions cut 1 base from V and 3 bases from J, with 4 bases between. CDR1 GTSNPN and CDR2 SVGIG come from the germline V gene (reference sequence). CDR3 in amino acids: CAWSGLYEQYF. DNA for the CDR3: TGTGCCTGGAGTGGGCTCTACGAGCAGTACTTC.

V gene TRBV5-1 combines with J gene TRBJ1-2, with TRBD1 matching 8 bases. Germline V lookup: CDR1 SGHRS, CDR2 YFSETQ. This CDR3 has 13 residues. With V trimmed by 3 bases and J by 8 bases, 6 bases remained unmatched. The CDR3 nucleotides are TGCGCCAGCAGCTCGCAGGGGGCACGGGGCTACACCTTC. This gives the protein CASSSQGARGYTF.

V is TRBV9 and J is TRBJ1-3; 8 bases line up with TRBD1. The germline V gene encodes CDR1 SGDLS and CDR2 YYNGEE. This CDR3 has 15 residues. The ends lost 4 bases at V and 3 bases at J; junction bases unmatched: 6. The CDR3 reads CASSPKGQGGNTIYF. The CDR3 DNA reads TGTGCCAGCAGCCCTAAAGGACAGGGTGGAAACACCATATATTTT.

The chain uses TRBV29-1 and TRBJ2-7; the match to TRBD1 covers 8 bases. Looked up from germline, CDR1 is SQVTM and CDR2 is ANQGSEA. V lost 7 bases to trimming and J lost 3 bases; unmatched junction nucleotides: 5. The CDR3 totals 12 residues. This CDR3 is CSAGQGGYEQYF. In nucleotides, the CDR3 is TGCAGCGCCGGACAGGGCGGCTACGAGCAGTACTTC.

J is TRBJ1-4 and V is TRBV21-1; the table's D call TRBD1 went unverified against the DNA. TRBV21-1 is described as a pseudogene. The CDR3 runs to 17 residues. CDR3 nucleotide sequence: TGTGCCAGCAGCAAACATATGACAGGGTCGAGGAATGAAAAACTGTTTTTT. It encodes CASSKHMTGSRNEKLFF.